A selection of T cell receptor beta chains follows, all from one sample in a study of cytomegalovirus exposure and HLA in healthy donors. Repertoires were generated with immunoSEQ multiplex PCR, while TCRdb's copy carries only in-frame clones and drops some. The table includes some 150,000 clones, about 72% detected once. The source material was PBMCs. The receptor source for this set is a man aged 55 to 70 in good health and CMV-seronegative. Both conserved end residues are part of each CDR3. The order of the fields is clone size, V gene, D gene, J gene, CDR3 DNA, CDR3 protein. D genes are given only for firm matches. Some rows have no size entry. The others give once, few or many, or a class for an expanded clone.

>.|TRBV7-2|.|TRBJ2-3
TGTGCCAGCAGCTTATTATCCGATACGCAGTATTTT
CASSLLSDTQYF
>.|TRBV30|TRBD1|TRBJ2-7
TGTGCCTGGAGTCAGGGACAGGGTAATCGCGAGCAGTACTTC
CAWSQGQGNREQYF
>.|TRBV11-2|TRBD1|TRBJ1-6
TGTGCCAGCGGCGGGGACAGGGGGCTGGGAGATAATTCACCCCTCCACTTT
CASGGDRGLGDNSPLHF
>.|TRBV5-1|TRBD2|TRBJ2-3
TGCGCCAGCAGCTTGGCGTCCTCCGGACTAGCGGGTTACTTTAGCACAGATACGCAGTATTTT
CASSLASSGLAGYFSTDTQYF
>few|TRBV7-9|.|TRBJ2-7
TGTGCCAGCAGCCGTAGCGACTACGAGCAGTACTTC
CASSRSDYEQYF
>.|TRBV28|.|TRBJ2-1
TGTGCCAGCAGACCTCCCGGGACTGCCTCCTACAATGAGCAGTTCTTC
CASRPPGTASYNEQFF
>.|TRBV7-2|TRBD2|TRBJ2-3
TGTGCCAGCAGCTTTTCTAGCGGGAGGAACACGCAGTATTTT
CASSFSSGRNTQYF
>once|TRBV5-6|TRBD2|TRBJ2-1
TGTGCCAGCAGCTTGGCCTGGGCGGGAGCGGGTAATGAGCAGTTCTTC
CASSLAWAGAGNEQFF
>.|TRBV5-4|TRBD2|TRBJ2-5
TGTGCCAGCAGCCCGACTAGCGGGAGAGGGGAGACCCAGTACTTC
CASSPTSGRGETQYF
>.|TRBV9|.|TRBJ1-3
TGTGCCAGCAGCCAGGGGAACTCTGGAAACACCATATATTTT
CASSQGNSGNTIYF
>.|TRBV28|.|TRBJ2-7
TGTGCCAGCAGTTTATCCTACAGTTTAACAATAAAAGGCGCCTACGAGCAGTACTTC
CASSLSYSLTIKGAYEQYF
>few|TRBV28|TRBD1|TRBJ1-1
TGTGCCAGCAGTTCACATTCCGGGACAGGGGACACTGAAGCTTTCTTT
CASSSHSGTGDTEAFF
>once|TRBV5-1|TRBD2|TRBJ2-2
TGCGCCAGCAGCTTGACTAGCGCGAACACCGGGGAGCTGTTTTTT
CASSLTSANTGELFF
>.|TRBV11-2|.|TRBJ1-4
TGTGCCAGCAGAACCGCCGGGGGAAAACTGTTTTTT
CASRTAGGKLFF
>.|TRBV4-1|TRBD1|TRBJ2-6
TGCGCCAGCAGACAACAGGGGGCACCTGGGGCCAACGTCCTGACTTTC
CASRQQGAPGANVLTF
>.|TRBV30|.|TRBJ2-5
TGTGCCTGGAGTGTTGGGTTAGCGCAAGAGACCCAGTACTTC
CAWSVGLAQETQYF
>.|TRBV30|.|TRBJ2-2
TGTGCCTGGGAATATGTGGAGGCCGGGGAGCTGTTTTTT
CAWEYVEAGELFF
>.|TRBV9|TRBD1|TRBJ2-2
TGTGCCAGCAGCGTTCGAGGACAGGGGGTCGGGGAGCTGTTTTTT
CASSVRGQGVGELFF
>.|TRBV28|.|TRBJ1-1
TGTGCCAGCAGTCCCCCGGCTTCTAGTCGGGGAGCTTTCTTT
CASSPPASSRGAFF
>.|TRBV4-1|.|TRBJ2-5
TGCGCCAGCAGCCAAGATTTTGGACTTCGACGGGAGACCCAGTACTTC
CASSQDFGLRRETQYF
>.|TRBV6-6|.|TRBJ1-3
TGTGCCTCTGCAGGCGCATCTGGAAACACCATATATTTT
CASAGASGNTIYF
>.|TRBV7-2|TRBD2|TRBJ2-1
TGTGCCAGCGATCTAGCGGGGGGGCCAAATGAGCAGTTCTTC
CASDLAGGPNEQFF
>.|TRBV7-2|.|TRBJ1-2
TGTGCCAGCAGCTTAGAGACAGGACCTAACTATGGCTACACCTTC
CASSLETGPNYGYTF
>.|TRBV6-5|.|TRBJ2-5
TGTGCCAGCAGTTACCACAGAGACCAAGAGACCCAGTACTTC
CASSYHRDQETQYF
>.|TRBV5-8|.|TRBJ1-6
TGTGCCAGCAGCTCGGAGGGTTCACCCCTCCACTTT
CASSSEGSPLHF
>.|TRBV5-1|TRBD1|TRBJ1-2
TGCGCCAGCAGCGTCCCCCGACAGGGGAGGAGTGGCTATGGCTACACCTTC
CASSVPRQGRSGYGYTF